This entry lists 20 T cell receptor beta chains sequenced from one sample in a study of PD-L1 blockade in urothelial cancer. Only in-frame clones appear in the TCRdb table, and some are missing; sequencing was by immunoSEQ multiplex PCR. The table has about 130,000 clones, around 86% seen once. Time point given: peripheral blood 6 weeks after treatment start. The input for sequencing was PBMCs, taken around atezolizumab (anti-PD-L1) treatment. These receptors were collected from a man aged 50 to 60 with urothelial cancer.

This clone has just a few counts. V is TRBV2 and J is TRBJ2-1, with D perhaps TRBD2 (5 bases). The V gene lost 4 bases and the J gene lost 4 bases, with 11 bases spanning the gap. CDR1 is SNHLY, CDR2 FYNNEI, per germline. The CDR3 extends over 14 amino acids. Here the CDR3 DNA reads TGTGCCAGCAGTGGGGCTAGCCGGTACAATGAGCAGTTCTTC. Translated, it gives CASSGASRYNEQFF.

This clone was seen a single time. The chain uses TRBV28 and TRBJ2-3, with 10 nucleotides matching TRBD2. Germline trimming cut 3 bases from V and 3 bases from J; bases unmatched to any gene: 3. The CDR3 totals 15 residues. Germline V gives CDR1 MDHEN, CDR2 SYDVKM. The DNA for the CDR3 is TGTGCCAGCAGTTTCCTAGCGGGAGTTACAGATACGCAGTATTTT. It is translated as CASSFLAGVTDTQYF.

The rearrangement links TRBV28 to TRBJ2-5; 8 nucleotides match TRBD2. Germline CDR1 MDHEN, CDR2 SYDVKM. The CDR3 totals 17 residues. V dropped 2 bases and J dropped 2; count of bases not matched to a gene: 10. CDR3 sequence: CASSLRRVLADQETQYF. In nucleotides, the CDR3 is TGTGCCAGCAGTTTACGACGCGTACTAGCGGATCAAGAGACCCAGTACTTC.

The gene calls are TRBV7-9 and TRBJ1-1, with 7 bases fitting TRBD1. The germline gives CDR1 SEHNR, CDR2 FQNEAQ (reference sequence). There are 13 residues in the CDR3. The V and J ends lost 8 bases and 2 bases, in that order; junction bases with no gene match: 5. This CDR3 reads CASGRQGNTEAFF. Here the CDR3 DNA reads TGTGCCAGCGGACGACAGGGAAACACTGAAGCTTTCTTT. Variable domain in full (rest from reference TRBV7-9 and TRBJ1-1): DTGVSQNPRHKITKRGQNVTFRCDPISEHNRLYWYRQTLGQGPEFLTYFQNEAQLEKSRLLSDRFSAERPKGSFSTLEIQRTEQGDSAMYLCASGRQGNTEAFFGQGTRLTVV.

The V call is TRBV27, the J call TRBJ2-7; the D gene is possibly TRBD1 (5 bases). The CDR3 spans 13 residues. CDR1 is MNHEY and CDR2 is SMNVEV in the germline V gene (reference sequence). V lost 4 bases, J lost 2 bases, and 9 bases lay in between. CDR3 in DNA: TGTGCCAGCAGTTCCCAGGGTCCCTACGAGCAGTACTTC. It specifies CASSSQGPYEQYF.

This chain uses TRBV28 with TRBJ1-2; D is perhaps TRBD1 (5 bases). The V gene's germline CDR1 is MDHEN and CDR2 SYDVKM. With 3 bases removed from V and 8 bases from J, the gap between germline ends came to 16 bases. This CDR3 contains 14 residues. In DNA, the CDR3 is TGTGCCAGCAGTTTGGGATCGGGGGGGGTCGGCTACACCTTC. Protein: CASSLGSGGVGYTF.

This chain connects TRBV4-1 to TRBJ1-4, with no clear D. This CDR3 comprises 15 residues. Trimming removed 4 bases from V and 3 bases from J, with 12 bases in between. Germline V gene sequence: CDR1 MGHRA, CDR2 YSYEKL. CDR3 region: CASSRPERANEKLFF. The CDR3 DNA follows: TGCGCCAGCAGCCGACCGGAGAGGGCTAATGAAAAACTGTTTTTT.

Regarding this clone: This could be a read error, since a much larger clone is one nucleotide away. The CDR3 DNA reads as TGTGCCAGCAGCTTAGACAAGAACACTGAAGCTTTCTTT. It translates to CASSLDKNTEAFF. The genes are TRBV7-3 and TRBJ1-1; D remains ambiguous. The V end was cut by 2 bases, the J end by 1 base, with 5 bases between. The length of the CDR3 is 13 residues. Germline V gene data show CDR1 as SGHTA and CDR2 as FQGTGA.

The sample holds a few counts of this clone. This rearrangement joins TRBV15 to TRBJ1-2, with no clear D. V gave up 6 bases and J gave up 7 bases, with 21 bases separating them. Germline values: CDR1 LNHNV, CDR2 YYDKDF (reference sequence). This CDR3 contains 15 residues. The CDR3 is CATSQDPGGKAGYTF. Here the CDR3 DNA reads TGTGCCACCAGTCAAGATCCAGGCGGGAAAGCTGGCTACACCTTC.

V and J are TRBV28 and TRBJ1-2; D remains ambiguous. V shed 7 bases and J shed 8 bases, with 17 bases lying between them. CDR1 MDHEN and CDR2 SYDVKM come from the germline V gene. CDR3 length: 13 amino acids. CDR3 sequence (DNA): TGTGCCAGCATTCAGGCGGGATTGGGAGGCTACACCTTC. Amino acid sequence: CASIQAGLGGYTF.

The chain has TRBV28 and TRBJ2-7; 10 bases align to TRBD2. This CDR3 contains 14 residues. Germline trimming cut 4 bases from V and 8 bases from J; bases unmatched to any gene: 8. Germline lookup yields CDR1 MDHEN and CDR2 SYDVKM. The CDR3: CASSSGLAGAQQYF. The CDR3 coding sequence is TGTGCCAGCAGTTCTGGGCTAGCGGGAGCACAGCAGTACTTC.

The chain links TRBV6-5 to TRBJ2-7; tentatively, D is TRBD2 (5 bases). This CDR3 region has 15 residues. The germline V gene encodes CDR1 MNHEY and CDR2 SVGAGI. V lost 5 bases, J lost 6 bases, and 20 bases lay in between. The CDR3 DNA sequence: TGTGCCAGCAGTCCGACTATACCCGCCTTTCCCGAGCAGTACTTC. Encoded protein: CASSPTIPAFPEQYF.

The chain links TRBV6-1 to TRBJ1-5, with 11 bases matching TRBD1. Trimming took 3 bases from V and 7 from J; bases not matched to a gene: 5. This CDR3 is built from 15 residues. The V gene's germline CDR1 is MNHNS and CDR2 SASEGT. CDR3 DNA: TGTGCCAGCAGTGACCGGGACAGGGGGAAGCAGCCCCAGCATTTT. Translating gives CASSDRDRGKQPQHF.

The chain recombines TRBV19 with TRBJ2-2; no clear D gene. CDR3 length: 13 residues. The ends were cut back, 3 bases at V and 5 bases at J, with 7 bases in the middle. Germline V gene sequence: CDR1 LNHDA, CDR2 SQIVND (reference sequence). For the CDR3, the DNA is TGTGCCAGTAGTATGCTAGGTACCGGGGAGCTGTTTTTT. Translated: CASSMLGTGELFF.

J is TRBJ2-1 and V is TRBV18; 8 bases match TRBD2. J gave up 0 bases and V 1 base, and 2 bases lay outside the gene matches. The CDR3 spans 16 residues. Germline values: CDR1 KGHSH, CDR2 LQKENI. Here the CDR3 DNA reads TGTGCCAGCTCACCACTGGCGGGGGGCTCCTACAATGAGCAGTTCTTC. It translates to CASSPLAGGSYNEQFF.

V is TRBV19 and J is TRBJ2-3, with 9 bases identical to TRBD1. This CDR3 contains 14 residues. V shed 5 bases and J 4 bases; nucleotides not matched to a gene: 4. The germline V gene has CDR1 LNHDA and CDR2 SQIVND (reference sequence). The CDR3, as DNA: TGTGCCAGTAGTGAAAGGACAGGGGCAGATACGCAGTATTTT. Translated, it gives CASSERTGADTQYF.

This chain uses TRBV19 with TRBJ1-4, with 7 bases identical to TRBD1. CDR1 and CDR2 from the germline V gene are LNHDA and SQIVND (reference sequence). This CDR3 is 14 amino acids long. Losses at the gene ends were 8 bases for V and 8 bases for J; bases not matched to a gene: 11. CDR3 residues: CASSDRAVGEKLFF. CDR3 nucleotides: TGTGCCAGTTCCGACAGGGCCGTGGGAGAAAAACTGTTTTTT.

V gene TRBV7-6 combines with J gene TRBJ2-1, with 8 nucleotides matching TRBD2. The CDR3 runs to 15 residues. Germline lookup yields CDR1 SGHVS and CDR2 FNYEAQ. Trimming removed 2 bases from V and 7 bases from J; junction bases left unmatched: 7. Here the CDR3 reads CASSLQSGSRNEQFF. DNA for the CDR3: TGTGCCAGCAGCTTACAGAGCGGGAGTAGGAATGAGCAGTTCTTC.

DNA for the CDR3: TGTGCCAGCAGTGCGGACAGCACCTACAATGAGCAGTTCTTC. Protein sequence: CASSADSTYNEQFF. The J gene is TRBJ2-1, the V gene TRBV6-5; possible D gene TRBD1, 6 bases. The germline CDR1 and CDR2 sequences are MNHEY and SVGAGI. This CDR3 contains 14 residues. V lost 5 bases and J 2 bases, leaving 10 bases between the germline ends.

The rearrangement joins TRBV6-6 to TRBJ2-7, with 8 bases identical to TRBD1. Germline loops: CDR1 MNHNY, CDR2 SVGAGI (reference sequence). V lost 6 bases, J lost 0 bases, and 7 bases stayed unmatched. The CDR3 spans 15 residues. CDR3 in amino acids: CASSVLTGGSYEQYF. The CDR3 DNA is TGTGCCAGCAGCGTCCTCACAGGGGGCTCCTACGAGCAGTACTTC.